Listed here are 30 T cell receptor beta chains from one sample, sequenced in a study of T cells after yellow fever vaccination. TCRdb re-derived calls from the 5' RACE reads in MiXCR, one entry per CDR3 protein. The table has about 340,000 distinct CDR3 sequences, roughly 4.3% seen once. The sample here was PBMCs, taken 5 days after the yellow fever booster vaccination. The source of these receptors is a man younger than 30 who received the YFV17D yellow fever vaccine.

The chain employs TRBV20-1 and TRBJ1-3; D remains ambiguous. Looked up from germline, CDR1 is DFQATT and CDR2 is SNEGSKA (reference sequence). V lost 3 bases, J lost 3 bases, and 6 bases lay in between. The CDR3 consists of 12 residues. DNA of the CDR3: TGCAGTGCTAGGACCATTGGAAACACCATATATTTT. The encoded protein is CSARTIGNTIYF.

This clonotype has more than one count but fewer than ten. This chain joins TRBV7-9 and TRBJ2-5, with D possibly TRBD1 on 5 matching bases. The CDR3 has 16 amino acids. V was clipped by 2 bases and J by 4 bases, with 17 bases between them. CDR1 is SEHNR and CDR2 is FQNEAQ in the germline V gene (reference sequence). Here the CDR3 DNA reads TGTGCCAGCAGCTTATCAGGGCAGGGAAGACGAGAGACCCAGTACTTC. This sequence encodes CASSLSGQGRRETQYF.

V gene TRBV9 combines with J gene TRBJ1-2; no clear D. This CDR3 region has 14 residues. Germline loops: CDR1 SGDLS, CDR2 YYNGEE. Trimming cost V 5 bases and J 1 base, with 12 bases left between them. The CDR3 here is CASSVDRVNYGYTF. In DNA, the CDR3 is TGTGCCAGCAGTGTCGATAGGGTTAACTATGGCTACACCTTC.

In its sample, this clonotype was seen a few times. The chain uses TRBV4-1 and TRBJ1-2, with D possibly being TRBD1 (6 bases). In germline, CDR1 is MGHRA, CDR2 YSYEKL. Trimming removed 4 bases at V and 8 bases at J, with 26 bases between. This CDR3 spans 17 amino acids. The chain's CDR3 is CASSLLEVRGALHGYTF. The CDR3, as DNA: TGCGCCAGCAGCCTCCTCGAGGTTCGGGGGGCTCTCCACGGCTACACCTTC.

This clonotype has at least ten counts. This sequence joins TRBV14 and TRBJ2-1; D not resolved. Deletions cut 0 bases from V and 7 bases from J, with 4 bases between. The germline gives CDR1 SGHDN, CDR2 FVKESK. This CDR3 is built from 12 residues. The CDR3 bases are TGTGCCAGCAGCCAAGATTGGAATGAGCAGTTCTTC. Its translation is CASSQDWNEQFF.

This clonotype was observed many times. The chain combines TRBV10-2 with TRBJ1-1; D possibly corresponds to TRBD1 (5 bases). Trimming pared 2 bases from V and 5 bases from J, leaving 15 bases between. Germline CDR1 and CDR2: WSHSY and SAAADI. There are 15 residues in the CDR3. CDR3 sequence (DNA): TGCGCCAGCAGTGAGCACCGGGGACTGGGGACTGAAGCTTTCTTT. Translated, it gives CASSEHRGLGTEAFF.

The chain links TRBV7-9 to TRBJ1-3; D not resolved. Germline loops: CDR1 SEHNR, CDR2 FQNEAQ (reference sequence). V dropped 8 bases and J dropped 2 bases, with 16 bases sitting between them. The CDR3 covers 15 residues. The CDR3 coding sequence is TGTGCCAGCGGTGGGTCGGGGAGTGCTGGAAACACCATATATTTT. It is translated as CASGGSGSAGNTIYF.

This clonotype appeared a few times. This chain links TRBV5-1 with TRBJ2-3; 10 bases match TRBD2. Losses at the gene ends were 4 bases for V and 2 bases for J; bases not matched to a gene: 13. The CDR3 consists of 18 residues. Germline V gene data show CDR1 as SGHRS and CDR2 as YFSETQ. For the CDR3, the DNA is TGCGCCAGCAGCCCACAGCCAGCGGGGGGGCGTTACACAGATACGCAGTATTTT. It specifies CASSPQPAGGRYTDTQYF.

The chain has TRBV5-4 and TRBJ1-2; TRBD1 matches at 7 bases. Germline-derived CDR1 and CDR2 are SGHNT and YYREEE (reference sequence). Trimming cost V 0 bases and J 4 bases; bases outside gene matches: 9. This CDR3 region has 16 residues. This CDR3 reads CASSLADRVGAYGYTF. The CDR3 DNA sequence: TGTGCCAGCAGCTTGGCCGACAGGGTTGGTGCCTATGGCTACACCTTC.

This clonotype was counted many times. This rearrangement joins TRBV12-3 or TRBV12-4 to TRBJ2-2; 10 nucleotides line up with TRBD1. V gave up 6 bases and J gave up 4 bases; unmatched junction bases: 2. The CDR3 contains 14 residues. Written as DNA, the CDR3 is TGTGCCAGCAGAGGGGACAGGGGCACCGGGGAGCTGTTTTTT. Protein sequence: CASRGDRGTGELFF.

This clonotype was observed a handful of times. J is TRBJ1-1 and V is TRBV6-2 or TRBV6-3; no reliable D call. From germline, CDR1 is MNHEY and CDR2 SVGEGT. The CDR3 is 13 residues long. The V end was cut by 7 bases, the J end by 0 bases, with 9 bases between. The CDR3 spells CASTRPVNTEAFF. CDR3 DNA sequence: TGTGCCAGCACGCGCCCGGTGAACACTGAAGCTTTCTTT.

The V gene is TRBV5-1, the J gene TRBJ2-2, with TRBD2 identical over 7 bases. There are 16 residues in the CDR3. The junction had 8 bases not matched to a gene; V was cut back by 6 bases and J by 0 bases. Per germline, CDR1 SGHRS and CDR2 YFSETQ. The CDR3 DNA follows: TGCGCCAGCAAGCCCCCGGGACTACCGAACACCGGGGAGCTGTTTTTT. Its protein is CASKPPGLPNTGELFF.

Ten or more counts support this clonotype. The chain uses TRBV11-2 and TRBJ2-5; no firm D call. Trimming took 5 bases from V and 1 from J, leaving 11 bases between them. CDR1 and CDR2 (germline): SGHAT, FQNNGV. CDR3 length: 14 residues. Here the CDR3 DNA reads TGTGCCAGCAGCAGAAGACAAGGCCAAGAGACCCAGTACTTC. It encodes CASSRRQGQETQYF.

In this sample, this clonotype turned up many times. The chain employs TRBV19 and TRBJ2-7; D gene ambiguous. The CDR3 loop spans 12 amino acids. Trimming shortened V by 5 bases and J by 1 base, and 6 bases separated the two germline ends. Looked up from germline, CDR1 is LNHDA and CDR2 is SQIVND (reference sequence). The CDR3 spells CASSSGSYEQYF. CDR3 DNA: TGTGCCAGTAGTTCCGGTTCCTACGAGCAGTACTTC.

This clonotype was counted ten times or more. This sequence joins TRBV4-1 and TRBJ2-7; 7 positions agree with TRBD2. The germline CDR1 and CDR2 sequences are MGHRA and YSYEKL. The V gene end was trimmed by 1 base and the J gene end by 4 bases; junction bases not matched to a gene: 10. This CDR3 contains 16 residues. CDR3 nucleotide sequence: TGCGCCAGCAGCCAAGGACGGGGGGACCCCCCTTACGAGCAGTACTTC. Encoded protein: CASSQGRGDPPYEQYF.

V is TRBV6-5 and J is TRBJ1-3; D is uncertain. CDR3 length equals 17 residues. The germline gives CDR1 MNHEY, CDR2 SVGAGI. Trimming removed 6 bases from V and 2 bases from J, with 20 bases in between. The DNA of the CDR3 is TGTGCCAGCAGCCCTCTACTCGAGACGACCCCTGGAAACACCATATATTTT. Translation: CASSPLLETTPGNTIYF.

The table lists this clonotype with a few counts. The chain employs TRBV20-1 and TRBJ2-3; tentatively, D is TRBD1 or TRBD2 (6 bases each). V lost 1 base, J lost 7 bases, and 18 bases lay in between. The CDR3 loop spans 15 amino acids. The germline gives CDR1 DFQATT, CDR2 SNEGSKA (reference sequence). CDR3: CSARAPGGGRNTQYF. The CDR3 DNA sequence: TGCAGTGCTAGAGCCCCCGGAGGGGGGAGGAATACGCAGTATTTT.

In this sample, this clonotype turned up many times. The chain carries TRBV7-2 and TRBJ2-7, with 9 nucleotides matching TRBD2. CDR1 is SGHTA and CDR2 is FQGNSA in the germline V gene. V was pared by 1 base and J by 5 bases, with 9 bases of the junction left unmatched. The CDR3 spans 16 residues. The CDR3 DNA reads TGTGCCAGCAGCTTAGAAGGCGGGGGGGCCGGTCACGAGCAGTACGTC. Translated: CASSLEGGGAGHEQYV.

The rearrangement joins TRBV5-1 to TRBJ1-1, with 7 bases lining up with TRBD1. This CDR3 is built from 15 residues. Germline V gene data show CDR1 as SGHRS and CDR2 as YFSETQ. V was clipped by 4 bases and J by 1 base; unmatched bases: 7. CDR3 residues: CASSTARQGNTEAFF. The CDR3 bases are TGCGCCAGCAGCACCGCGAGACAGGGGAACACTGAAGCTTTCTTT.

This chain uses TRBV7-9 with TRBJ1-6; 7 bases fit TRBD1. With 5 bases clipped from V and 3 bases from J, the junction kept 1 base outside the gene matches. In germline, CDR1 is SEHNR, CDR2 FQNEAQ (reference sequence). The CDR3 has 14 residues. The CDR3 spells CASSGTVYNSPLHF. DNA of the CDR3: TGTGCCAGCAGCGGGACAGTCTATAATTCACCCCTCCACTTT.

There are a few counts of this clonotype. The J gene is TRBJ2-1, the V gene TRBV7-9; perhaps D is TRBD1 or TRBD2 (7 bases each). Germline CDR1 is SEHNR and CDR2 is FQNEAQ (reference sequence). With 9 bases removed from V and 6 bases from J, the gap between germline ends came to 24 bases. The CDR3 consists of 16 residues. CDR3 amino acids: CASQPLSGGGVNEQFF. The CDR3 DNA sequence: TGTGCCAGTCAGCCCCTCTCAGGGGGGGGGGTCAATGAGCAGTTCTTC.

This clonotype was counted only a few times. The chain links TRBV6-2 or TRBV6-3 to TRBJ1-1; D is unresolved. Germline lookup yields CDR1 MNHEY and CDR2 SVGEGT. V was clipped by 4 bases and J by 1 base, with 7 bases between them. The CDR3 runs 13 residues. CDR3 DNA: TGTGCCAGCAGTTCTTTCTCGAACACTGAAGCTTTCTTT. This translates into CASSSFSNTEAFF.

The sample holds a few counts of this clonotype. This chain connects TRBV11-2 to TRBJ2-2; no reliable D call. The CDR3 length is 13 residues. The V end lost 3 bases, the J end lost 3 bases, and 5 bases lay between the germline ends. CDR1 is SGHAT, CDR2 FQNNGV, per germline. The CDR3 reads CASSFVDTGELFF. In nucleotides, the CDR3 is TGTGCCAGCAGCTTTGTGGACACCGGGGAGCTGTTTTTT.

This clonotype occurred many times. V gene TRBV11-2 combines with J gene TRBJ1-2, with a possible D match to TRBD1 (5 bases). Trimming left V 3 bases short and J 8 bases short, with 22 bases between. The germline V gene encodes CDR1 SGHAT and CDR2 FQNNGV. The CDR3 runs 16 residues. The CDR3 coding sequence is TGTGCCAGCAGCTTTAGGACCTTGGGACGGCGCCTGGGCTACACCTTC. Its translation is CASSFRTLGRRLGYTF.

The V and J genes are TRBV6-5 and TRBJ2-7; no definite D call. CDR3 length equals 13 residues. Trimming removed 0 bases at V and 6 bases at J, with 9 bases between. The germline CDR1 and CDR2 sequences are MNHEY and SVGAGI. The CDR3 DNA follows: TGTGCCAGCAGTTACTCGAAAGTGGGCGAGCAGTACGTC. Protein sequence: CASSYSKVGEQYV.

This clonotype was seen only a few times. The gene calls are TRBV5-5 and TRBJ1-2, with 8 positions matching TRBD1. V was pared by 0 bases and J by 13 bases, with 8 bases of the junction left unmatched. Germline values: CDR1 SGHKS, CDR2 YYEKEE (reference sequence). The CDR3 sequence is 13 residues long. CDR3 nucleotide sequence: TGTGCCAGCAGCTTGGGGACAGGGTCCCTGAGCACCTTC. It translates to CASSLGTGSLSTF.

This clonotype appeared many times. The V gene is TRBV7-2, the J gene TRBJ1-6; D is unresolved. The CDR3 consists of 14 residues. Germline V gene lookup returns CDR1 SGHTA and CDR2 FQGNSA. Trimming left V 3 bases short and J 4 bases short, with 7 bases between. This CDR3 is CASSFGRYNSPLHF. Here the CDR3 DNA reads TGTGCCAGCAGCTTCGGCCGATATAATTCACCCCTCCACTTT.

This clonotype was counted between two and nine times. The chain recombines TRBV7-2 with TRBJ2-3, with a tentative D call TRBD2 (5 bases). This CDR3 spans 16 amino acids. Germline lookup yields CDR1 SGHTA and CDR2 FQGNSA. Trimming removed 3 bases at V and 5 bases at J, with 18 bases between. The CDR3 loop is CASSFSWAGTGDTQYF. The CDR3 region has the DNA TGTGCCAGCAGCTTTTCTTGGGCGGGTACTGGAGATACGCAGTATTTT.

This clonotype has just a few counts. The rearrangement joins TRBV7-7 to TRBJ2-1, with 13 bases matching TRBD2. The CDR3 covers 15 residues. V lost 5 bases and J lost 6; bases outside the gene matches: 4. Germline-derived CDR1 and CDR2 are SSHAT and FNYEAQ (reference sequence). CDR3 residues: CASSPRTSGGNEQFF. DNA for the CDR3: TGTGCCAGCAGCCCCCGGACTAGCGGGGGCAATGAGCAGTTCTTC.

This clonotype was found many times. This rearrangement joins TRBV6-2 or TRBV6-3 to TRBJ2-3; the match to TRBD2 covers 9 bases. The germline V gene has CDR1 MNHEY and CDR2 SVGEGT. The trim removed 7 bases at V and 5 bases at J, leaving 7 bases unmatched. The CDR3 is made up of 14 amino acids. The CDR3 DNA follows: TGTGCCAGCACACCCCGGCGGGGGGGAGATACGCAGTATTTT. This encodes CASTPRRGGDTQYF.